This TCR beta chain was recovered during a study of cytomegalovirus exposure and HLA in healthy donors. Notes on the study in general: Later on, an analysis tied roughly 17,000 TCR beta sequences to HLA alleles at 0.05 false discovery rate. TRBV6-2, TRBV6-3 and some other V segments were unresolvable in 87-base-pair reads.

The PCR contained 60 Vbeta and 13 Jbeta primers. Assay: immunoSEQ multiplex PCR; the TCRdb copy retains only in-frame clones and omits some. The sample records 150,000 to 200,000 clones, around four fifths being singletons. Turning to this clone: Its antigen is as yet unknown.

V shed 2 bases and J 9 bases; nucleotides not matched to a gene: 8. Germline V CDR1 and CDR2: SGHVS, FNYEAQ. This CDR3 region has 15 residues. Sequencing input: PBMCs. The rearrangement joins TRBV7-6 to TRBJ2-1, with 9 bases matching TRBD2. The source of this sequence is a man aged 45-65 years in good health and CMV-seropositive. CDR3 sequence reads: CASSLYSGGLGEQFF. Here the CDR3 DNA reads TGTGCCAGCAGCTTATATAGCGGGGGTTTGGGTGAGCAGTTCTTC. The full variable domain, completed using reference TRBV7-6 and TRBJ2-1, is GAGVSQSPRYKVTKRGQDVALRCDPISGHVSLYWYRQALGQGPEFLTYFNYEAQQDKSGLPNDRFSAERPEGSISTLTIQRTEQRDSAMYRCASSLYSGGLGEQFFGPGTRLTVL.